Below, 8 T cell receptor beta chains from the same sample are listed, as sequenced in a study of blood T cell repertoires in COVID-19. The data were produced by immunoSEQ multiplex PCR, yet TCRdb's version contains in-frame clones alone and is incomplete. Of more than 140,000 clones listed, roughly 88% are singletons. Sample: peripheral blood. The receptors shown here come from a woman aged 45-65 years in a cohort sampled during active or convalescent COVID-19.

This rearrangement joins TRBV19 to TRBJ2-7; no clear D gene. V lost 4 bases and J lost 1, with 11 bases in between. The length of the CDR3 is 14 residues. Germline lookup yields CDR1 LNHDA and CDR2 SQIVND (reference sequence). CDR3 nucleotide sequence: TGTGCCAGTAGTACCTCCCAGAATTCCTACGAGCAGTACTTC. Translating it yields CASSTSQNSYEQYF.

The chain recombines TRBV5-8 with TRBJ1-3; no firm D call. Germline CDR1 and CDR2: SGHTS and YDEGEE. There are 13 residues in the CDR3. Trimming removed 6 bases at V and 3 bases at J, with 10 bases between. The CDR3 reads CASTPAGGNTIYF. The CDR3 DNA follows: TGTGCCAGCACCCCGGCAGGTGGAAACACCATATATTTT. The full variable domain, completed using reference TRBV5-8 and TRBJ1-3, is EAGVTQSPTHLIKTRGQQATLRCSPISGHTSVYWYQQALGLGLQFLLWYDEGEERNRGNFPPRFSGRQFPNYSSELNVNALELEDSALYLCASTPAGGNTIYFGEGSWLTVV.

The chain employs TRBV27 and TRBJ1-5, with TRBD1 matching 7 bases. The CDR3 spans 14 residues. CDR1 and CDR2 (germline): MNHEY, SMNVEV (reference sequence). Trimming at V came to 8 bases and at J to 5 bases, leaving 9 bases not matched to a gene. DNA for the CDR3: TGTGCCAGCCCCGGGGACAGCCTTTATCAGCCCCAGCATTTT. It is translated as CASPGDSLYQPQHF.

The gene calls are TRBV20-1 and TRBJ2-7; D is uncertain. Per germline, CDR1 DFQATT and CDR2 SNEGSKA (reference sequence). V was clipped by 6 bases and J by 7 bases, with 7 bases between them. CDR3 size: 9 residues. CDR3: CSAASEQYF. The DNA for the CDR3 is TGCAGTGCCGCTAGTGAGCAGTACTTC.

This sequence joins TRBV30 and TRBJ2-1, with a weak D call TRBD2 (5 bases). The germline V gene has CDR1 GTSNPN and CDR2 SVGIG (reference sequence). The length of the CDR3 is 14 residues. Trimming removed 5 bases at V and 1 base at J, with 12 bases between. CDR3 in DNA: TGTGCCTGGTCCAGAGGGTTGTCCTACAATGAGCAGTTCTTC. It translates to CAWSRGLSYNEQFF.

V and J are TRBV19 and TRBJ2-2; D ambiguous. V lost 8 bases and J 3 bases, leaving 19 bases between the germline ends. The CDR3 covers 16 residues. Germline values: CDR1 LNHDA, CDR2 SQIVND (reference sequence). CDR3 loop: CASSPRFVTDTGELFF. The CDR3 nucleotides read TGTGCCAGTTCCCCCCGTTTCGTCACGGACACCGGGGAGCTGTTTTTT.

The CDR3 DNA sequence: TGTGCCAGCTCACCACCGGGGAGACTAGCGGGGGCCCCCCCCAATGAGCAGTTCTTC. Its translation is CASSPPGRLAGAPPNEQFF. V and J are TRBV18 and TRBJ2-1; 12 bases match TRBD2. The CDR3 contains 19 residues. V shed 0 bases, J shed 6 bases, and the junction held 12 bases outside the gene matches. The germline V gene has CDR1 KGHSH and CDR2 LQKENI. Supplemented by reference TRBV18 and TRBJ2-1, the full variable domain reads NAGVMQNPRHLVRRRGQEARLRCSPMKGHSHVYWYRQLPEEGLKFMVYLQKENIIDESGMPKERFSAEFPKEGPSILRIQQVVRGDSAAYFCASSPPGRLAGAPPNEQFFGPGTRLTVL.

The chain recombines TRBV7-2 with TRBJ1-2; tentative D call: TRBD1 (5 bases). The germline V gene encodes CDR1 SGHTA and CDR2 FQGNSA. The CDR3 has 15 amino acids. Trimming removed 4 bases at V and 5 bases at J, with 17 bases between. Here the CDR3 DNA reads TGTGCCAGCAGCTCGCTGACGACAGCACTTTATGGCTACACCTTC. Translation gives CASSSLTTALYGYTF.